A selection of T cell receptor beta chains follows, all from one sample in a study of molecular identifiers for immune sequencing clone quantification. TCRdb re-analysed the PCR reads in MiXCR, keeping a single row per CDR3 protein. In the table there are over 55,000 distinct CDR3 sequences, 15% to 20% of which are singletons. What was sequenced was naive CD8+ T cells from blood, with Jurkat cell RNA spiked in. These TCRs come from a human donor in good health. Some libraries in this study had Jurkat cell RNA spiked in. Each CDR3 is given with its conserved first and last residue. The order of the fields is CDR3 DNA, CDR3 protein, clone size, D gene, J gene, V gene. D genes are given only for firm matches. Some rows have no size entry. The others give once, few or many, or a class for an expanded clone.

CDR3 DNA: TGTGCCAGCAGCCCGGGGACAGCCATCACAGATACGCAGTATTTT
CDR3 protein: CASSPGTAITDTQYF
clone size: many
D gene: TRBD1
J gene: TRBJ2-3
V gene: TRBV5-5

CDR3 DNA: TGTGCCAGCGGCCTGGACCTCTATACGCAGTATTTT
CDR3 protein: CASGLDLYTQYF
clone size: NA
D gene: NA
J gene: TRBJ2-3
V gene: TRBV27

CDR3 DNA: TGCAGCGTTGAAGGGGGGGGGACTACCATTGGCTACACCTTC
CDR3 protein: CSVEGGGTTIGYTF
clone size: NA
D gene: NA
J gene: TRBJ1-2
V gene: TRBV29-1

CDR3 DNA: TGTGCCAGCAGCTTAAGTTTGGAAGGGGATGAAAAACTGTTTTTT
CDR3 protein: CASSLSLEGDEKLFF
clone size: few
D gene: NA
J gene: TRBJ1-4
V gene: TRBV13

CDR3 DNA: TGCAGTGCTAGAACCGCGAGGGGTAGCGGGAGTCGGTACGAGCAGTACTTC
CDR3 protein: CSARTARGSGSRYEQYF
clone size: many
D gene: TRBD2
J gene: TRBJ2-7
V gene: TRBV20-1

CDR3 DNA: TGTGCCAGTAGTCCAACCCTCGGGTACGAGCAGTACTTC
CDR3 protein: CASSPTLGYEQYF
clone size: many
D gene: NA
J gene: TRBJ2-7
V gene: TRBV19

CDR3 DNA: TGCAGCGTTGAAGATTTAGGGCTCGGGGGAAACACCATATATTTT
CDR3 protein: CSVEDLGLGGNTIYF
clone size: many
D gene: NA
J gene: TRBJ1-3
V gene: TRBV29-1

CDR3 DNA: TGTGCCAGCAGTTTAATGTGGCGGGAGGGCCCCTACGAGCAGTACTTC
CDR3 protein: CASSLMWREGPYEQYF
clone size: many
D gene: TRBD2
J gene: TRBJ2-7
V gene: TRBV28

CDR3 DNA: TGTGCCAGCAGCTTAGTTCTAGCGGGAGATACGCAGTATTTT
CDR3 protein: CASSLVLAGDTQYF
clone size: many
D gene: TRBD2
J gene: TRBJ2-3
V gene: TRBV7-6

CDR3 DNA: TGCGCCAGCAGTGATCCCGGACAGTGCAGTGAGCAGTTCTTC
CDR3 protein: CASSDPGQCSEQFF
clone size: NA
D gene: NA
J gene: TRBJ2-1
V gene: TRBV10-1

CDR3 DNA: TGCAGTGCCAAGCAACTAGCGGGGCCTGTGAATGAGCAGTTCTTC
CDR3 protein: CSAKQLAGPVNEQFF
clone size: many
D gene: TRBD2
J gene: TRBJ2-1
V gene: TRBV20-1